These 29 T cell receptor beta chains were sequenced from one sample in a study of cytomegalovirus exposure and HLA in healthy donors. Vbeta (60) and Jbeta (13) primers were used in the PCR. Assay: immunoSEQ multiplex PCR; the TCRdb copy retains only in-frame clones and omits some. The sample contains around 150,000 clones, more than 75% of which appear only once. Sequenced input: PBMCs. Receptors originate from a woman aged 25 to 39 in good health and CMV-seronegative.

V gene TRBV29-1 combines with J gene TRBJ1-5, with 9 bases that match TRBD1. The CDR3 runs to 14 residues. Germline values: CDR1 SQVTM, CDR2 ANQGSEA. J gave up 0 bases and V 5 bases, and 2 bases lay outside the gene matches. The CDR3: CSVSTGGSNQPQHF. The CDR3 DNA is TGCAGCGTTTCGACAGGGGGTAGCAATCAGCCCCAGCATTTT.

The chain joins TRBV5-4 to TRBJ1-2; 7 bases are shared with TRBD1. Germline V lookup: CDR1 SGHNT, CDR2 YYREEE (reference sequence). Germline trimming cut 0 bases from V and 3 bases from J; bases unmatched to any gene: 2. The length of the CDR3 is 14 residues. CDR3 sequence reads: CASSLGQGDYGYTF. The CDR3 DNA reads TGTGCCAGCAGCTTGGGACAGGGAGACTATGGCTACACCTTC.

The chain recombines TRBV9 with TRBJ2-5; a possible D gene is TRBD1 (5 bases). Trimming removed 4 bases at V and 5 bases at J, with 18 bases between. In germline, CDR1 is SGDLS, CDR2 YYNGEE. The CDR3 loop spans 15 amino acids. In DNA, the CDR3 is TGTGCCAGCAGCCCCGAAGGCAGGGTTGGGGAGACCCAGTACTTC. Residues: CASSPEGRVGETQYF.

The chain joins TRBV9 to TRBJ1-1; D is uncertain. Germline V gene lookup returns CDR1 SGDLS and CDR2 YYNGEE. CDR3 length: 14 residues. Trimming removed 3 bases from V and 0 bases from J, with 9 bases in between. The CDR3, as DNA: TGTGCCAGCAGCGCCTACGTGATGAACACTGAAGCTTTCTTT. It translates to CASSAYVMNTEAFF.

The rearrangement links TRBV6-1 to TRBJ2-1, with 7 nucleotides matching TRBD2. The V segment lost 8 bases and the J segment 3 bases; nucleotides outside the gene matches: 7. This CDR3 comprises 14 residues. Germline loops: CDR1 MNHNS, CDR2 SASEGT. The CDR3 coding sequence is TGTGCCAGCGGGGCTAGCGGCATCTACAATGAGCAGTTCTTC. Its protein is CASGASGIYNEQFF.

The genes are TRBV18 and TRBJ2-5; 7 nucleotides match TRBD1. Trimming took 3 bases from V and 3 from J; bases not matched to a gene: 7. Germline V gene data show CDR1 as KGHSH and CDR2 as LQKENI. The length of the CDR3 is 15 residues. As DNA, the CDR3 is TGTGCCAGCTCACCCAGGGGGAGAGTCGAAGAGACCCAGTACTTC. Amino acids: CASSPRGRVEETQYF.

V usage is TRBV10-3 and J usage is TRBJ2-5; 8 bases align to TRBD2. The CDR3 consists of 15 residues. V dropped 10 bases and J dropped 5; count of bases not matched to a gene: 15. Germline V lookup: CDR1 ENHRY, CDR2 SYGVKD. The CDR3 protein is CASSPHPRGGETQYF. The DNA of the CDR3 is TGTGCCAGCTCCCCCCACCCCCGGGGGGGGGAGACCCAGTACTTC.

Worth noting for this clone: A junction end diverges from the germline sequence, so it may reflect a read error. The genes are TRBV7-2 and TRBJ2-1; TRBD1 matches 7 bases. There are 11 residues in the CDR3. Germline lookup yields CDR1 SGHTA and CDR2 FQGNSA. The CDR3 nucleotides are TGTGCCAGCAGCTTCGACAGGGTCGGGGTCTTC. Its protein is CASSFDRVGVF.

This chain joins TRBV2 and TRBJ2-5; TRBD2 is a possible D gene (6 bases). Germline V lookup: CDR1 SNHLY, CDR2 FYNNEI. Deletions cut 5 bases from V and 1 base from J, with 8 bases between. This CDR3 has 13 amino acids. CDR3 amino acids: CASSRDSQETQYF. In DNA form, the CDR3 reads TGTGCCAGCAGTCGGGACTCCCAAGAGACCCAGTACTTC.

Only a few counts were recorded for this clone. The chain employs TRBV29-1 and TRBJ2-1; D is possibly TRBD2 (5 bases). V was clipped by 5 bases and J by 12 bases, with 17 bases between them. The CDR3 is 12 amino acids. In germline, CDR1 is SQVTM, CDR2 ANQGSEA. The CDR3 DNA is TGCAGCGTTATGAGCGGCCCAAGTTCGCAGTTCTTC. Translation: CSVMSGPSSQFF.

The J gene is TRBJ2-1, the V gene TRBV6-6, with TRBD2 matching 10 bases. CDR3 length equals 16 residues. Unmatched junction bases numbered 4, after V lost 2 bases and J lost 3 bases. Germline lookup yields CDR1 MNHNY and CDR2 SVGAGI (reference sequence). In DNA, the CDR3 is TGTGCCAGCAGTTACCCTAGCGGGAGTGGCTACAATGAGCAGTTCTTC. Its protein product is CASSYPSGSGYNEQFF.

The rearrangement uses TRBV6-6 and TRBJ2-2; 12 bases align to TRBD2. Germline V gene sequence: CDR1 MNHNY, CDR2 SVGAGI (reference sequence). V was pared by 6 bases and J by 4 bases, with 3 bases of the junction left unmatched. The CDR3 runs 15 residues. CDR3 amino acids: CASRQLAGGTGELFF. As DNA, the CDR3 is TGTGCCAGCAGGCAACTAGCGGGGGGCACCGGGGAGCTGTTTTTT.

This clone was detected only once. The V and J genes are TRBV6-1 and TRBJ2-3; 7 bases fit TRBD1. The CDR3 length is 17 residues. V dropped 2 bases and J dropped 6; count of bases not matched to a gene: 14. CDR1 and CDR2 from the germline V gene are MNHNS and SASEGT. This CDR3 is CASSERGTEGALDTQYF. DNA for the CDR3: TGTGCCAGCAGTGAAAGGGGGACAGAGGGGGCTCTTGATACGCAGTATTTT.

This clone was seen once. The chain employs TRBV7-9 and TRBJ2-5; D perhaps matches TRBD1 (6 bases). Trimming took off 5 bases at V and 3 bases at J, with 10 bases between the two ends. CDR1 and CDR2 from the germline V gene are SEHNR and FQNEAQ (reference sequence). The CDR3 has 13 residues. The CDR3 DNA follows: TGTGCCAGCAGCGTATGGACAGAAGAGACCCAGTACTTC. It yields the protein CASSVWTEETQYF.

V is TRBV2 and J is TRBJ2-5, with no clear D. The DNA end is a closer match to TRBJ2-7, so the J assignment may be wrong. Germline assignment: CDR1 SNHLY and CDR2 FYNNEI. This CDR3 contains 10 residues. CDR3: CASRVYEQYF. The CDR3 DNA is TGTGCCAGCAGAGTCTACGAGCAGTACTTC.

This rearrangement joins TRBV2 to TRBJ1-1; 9 bases align to TRBD1. V shed 6 bases and J 5 bases; nucleotides not matched to a gene: 13. Per the germline V gene, CDR1 is SNHLY and CDR2 is FYNNEI. The CDR3 runs to 16 residues. The CDR3 bases are TGTGCCAGCAGGGGGCCAAAAACAGGGGGCCGGACTGAAGCTTTCTTT. Residues: CASRGPKTGGRTEAFF. Variable domain in full (rest from reference TRBV2 and TRBJ1-1): EPEVTQTPSHQVTQMGQEVILRCVPISNHLYFYWYRQILGQKVEFLVSFYNNEISEKSEIFDDQFSVERPDGSNFTLKIRSTKLEDSAMYFCASRGPKTGGRTEAFFGQGTRLTVV.

The genes are TRBV7-2 and TRBJ2-7; a weak D match, TRBD2 (6 bases). The germline V and J ends were trimmed by 1 base and 7 bases, with 8 bases remaining between them. This CDR3 spans 12 amino acids. Germline loops: CDR1 SGHTA, CDR2 FQGNSA. In DNA, the CDR3 is TGTGCCAGCAGCTTAGAAGCGGGTGAGCAGTACTTC. Translating gives CASSLEAGEQYF.

The V gene is TRBV4-2, the J gene TRBJ2-7; weak D call: TRBD2 (6 bases). The CDR3 runs to 16 residues. Germline CDR1 and CDR2: LGHNA and YNFKEQ. V lost 0 bases and J lost 4, with 16 bases in between. DNA for the CDR3: TGTGCCAGCAGCCAAGACCGGTCAGTCGGGAGTTACGAGCAGTACTTC. This gives the protein CASSQDRSVGSYEQYF.

This clone showed up just a few times. The chain joins TRBV10-3 to TRBJ2-7; 8 nucleotides match TRBD1. The germline V gene has CDR1 ENHRY and CDR2 SYGVKD. This CDR3 has 18 amino acids. With V trimmed by 7 bases and J by 0 bases, 17 bases remained unmatched. CDR3 region: CAIKGGQGAASSSYEQYF. CDR3 sequence (DNA): TGTGCCATCAAAGGCGGTCAGGGGGCTGCCTCGAGCTCCTACGAGCAGTACTTC.

This chain uses TRBV18 with TRBJ2-1, with no clear D. Germline assignment: CDR1 KGHSH and CDR2 LQKENI. The CDR3 totals 12 residues. Trimming removed 3 bases from V and 9 bases from J, with 9 bases in between. The CDR3 region is CASSPGSGEQFF. CDR3 in DNA: TGTGCCAGCTCACCGGGTTCGGGTGAGCAGTTCTTC.

The chain joins TRBV28 to TRBJ1-3; TRBD1 matches at 7 bases. The CDR3 totals 14 residues. CDR1 MDHEN and CDR2 SYDVKM come from the germline V gene. J gave up 8 bases and V 4 bases, and 8 bases lay outside the gene matches. The CDR3 is CASSSLQGSYTIYF. The CDR3 nucleotides read TGTGCCAGCAGTTCCCTACAGGGGTCCTACACCATATATTTT.

The chain couples TRBV6-4 to TRBJ1-2; perhaps TRBD1 as D (6 bases). In germline, CDR1 is MRHNA, CDR2 SNTAGT. With 0 bases removed from V and 8 bases from J, the gap between germline ends came to 13 bases. The CDR3 has 14 amino acids. CDR3 sequence: CASSDSSGAGGYTF. In DNA form, the CDR3 reads TGTGCCAGCAGTGACTCCTCAGGGGCAGGAGGCTACACCTTC.

Here the CDR3 DNA reads TGTGCCAGTAGTCCTCACAGGGGATCGAACACCGGGGAGCTGTTTTTT. Encoded protein: CASSPHRGSNTGELFF. This rearrangement joins TRBV19 to TRBJ2-2, with 7 nucleotides matching TRBD1. From germline, CDR1 is LNHDA and CDR2 SQIVND (reference sequence). The CDR3 extends over 16 amino acids. Trimming at V came to 5 bases and at J to 0 bases, leaving 6 bases not matched to a gene. The full variable domain, with the rest looked up from reference TRBV19 and TRBJ2-2, is DGGITQSPKYLFRKEGQNVTLSCEQNLNHDAMYWYRQDPGQGLRLIYYSQIVNDFQKGDIAEGYSVSREKKESFPLTVTSAQKNPTAFYLCASSPHRGSNTGELFFGEGSRLTVL.

The chain links TRBV7-3 to TRBJ2-3, with 9 bases identical to TRBD2. Trimming took 5 bases from V and 3 from J; bases not matched to a gene: 3. In germline, CDR1 is SGHTA, CDR2 FQGTGA. The CDR3 extends over 14 amino acids. The CDR3 bases are TGTGCCAGCAGCCCTACTAGCGGGACAGATACGCAGTATTTT. It is translated as CASSPTSGTDTQYF.

The chain combines TRBV19 with TRBJ2-2; the D gene is possibly TRBD1 (5 bases). V dropped 1 base and J dropped 1 base, with 13 bases sitting between them. The CDR3 is 17 residues long. Germline V gene sequence: CDR1 LNHDA, CDR2 SQIVND (reference sequence). The CDR3 coding sequence is TGTGCCAGTAGTATAGTAAGAGTAGGGGTGAACACCGGGGAGCTGTTTTTT. Its protein is CASSIVRVGVNTGELFF.

The chain combines TRBV4-1 with TRBJ2-3; 8 bases agree with TRBD2. This CDR3 comprises 17 residues. Per germline, CDR1 MGHRA and CDR2 YSYEKL. Trimming removed 0 bases from V and 5 bases from J; junction bases left unmatched: 10. The DNA of the CDR3 is TGCGCCAGCAGCCAAGATCTCGCGGGGGGTCTTGGAGATACGCAGTATTTT. It encodes CASSQDLAGGLGDTQYF.

This chain links TRBV6-5 with TRBJ1-2; a weak D match, TRBD1 (6 bases). Trimming removed 2 bases at V and 7 bases at J, with 11 bases between. This CDR3 spans 13 amino acids. Germline values: CDR1 MNHEY, CDR2 SVGAGI. The CDR3 is CASSYTTGFGYTF. The CDR3 DNA reads as TGTGCCAGCAGTTACACCACAGGGTTTGGCTACACCTTC.

The J gene is TRBJ2-1, the V gene TRBV6-5; D uncertain. The CDR3 has 15 residues. The V gene's germline CDR1 is MNHEY and CDR2 SVGAGI. Trimming took 0 bases from V and 9 from J, leaving 15 bases between them. The CDR3 DNA follows: TGTGCCAGCAGTTACTCGCCTTACGATCCGGGTGAGCAGTTCTTC. Translated: CASSYSPYDPGEQFF.

V gene TRBV2 combines with J gene TRBJ2-3; unclear D gene. The germline CDR1 and CDR2 sequences are SNHLY and FYNNEI. The CDR3 sequence is 13 residues long. Trimming took off 8 bases at V and 5 bases at J, with 14 bases between the two ends. The DNA of the CDR3 is TGTGCCAGCCGGAGCCGGCCAAGAGATACGCAGTATTTT. This sequence encodes CASRSRPRDTQYF.